Below are 26 T cell receptor beta chains sequenced from a single sample in a study of OX40 agonist ivuxolimab in advanced cancers. The repertoire was sequenced with immunoSEQ multiplex PCR; TCRdb's copy has only in-frame clones and lacks some. The sample lists about 82,000 clones, 91% occurring once. Source: CD4+ or CD8+ T cells sorted from blood, taken in a trial of the OX40 agonist ivuxolimab. The origin of the receptors is an adult with an advanced solid tumor such as melanoma, head and neck, liver or kidney cancer.

The chain recombines TRBV18 with TRBJ1-2; TRBD1 might be the D (6 bases). Germline loops: CDR1 KGHSH, CDR2 LQKENI. The CDR3 extends over 19 amino acids. With 3 bases removed from V and 0 bases from J, the gap between germline ends came to 23 bases. This CDR3 reads CASSPLDRGILVTNYGYTF. CDR3 bases: TGTGCCAGCTCACCCCTGGACAGAGGAATACTAGTTACTAACTATGGCTACACCTTC.

The chain uses TRBV19 and TRBJ2-7; 13 nucleotides agree with TRBD2. CDR3 length: 17 residues. In germline, CDR1 is LNHDA, CDR2 SQIVND (reference sequence). J gave up 0 bases and V 4 bases, and 6 bases lay outside the gene matches. This CDR3 is CASSKTSGRLSSYEQYF. CDR3 DNA sequence: TGTGCCAGTAGTAAGACTAGCGGGAGGCTAAGCTCCTACGAGCAGTACTTC.

The V call is TRBV30, the J call TRBJ2-5, with D possibly being TRBD2 (5 bases). Trimming removed 3 bases from V and 5 bases from J, with 13 bases in between. CDR3 size: 13 residues. CDR1 is GTSNPN, CDR2 SVGIG, per germline (reference sequence). CDR3 protein: CAWSLATGETQYF. CDR3 bases: TGTGCCTGGAGCTTAGCGACGGGGGAGACCCAGTACTTC.

The J gene is TRBJ2-3, the V gene TRBV5-5; D is ambiguous. The V gene lost 4 bases and the J gene lost 2 bases, with 11 bases spanning the gap. The CDR3 sequence is 14 residues long. The V gene's germline CDR1 is SGHKS and CDR2 YYEKEE (reference sequence). CDR3: CASSHRTSTDTQYF. In DNA, the CDR3 is TGTGCCAGCAGCCACCGGACGTCCACAGATACGCAGTATTTT.

The chain couples TRBV11-2 to TRBJ2-1; TRBD2 matches 7 bases. Germline V CDR1 and CDR2: SGHAT, FQNNGV. The J segment lost 4 bases and the V segment lost 0 bases, leaving 3 bases of the junction unmatched. This CDR3 spans 15 amino acids. CDR3 in DNA: TGTGCCAGCAGCTTAGATCTTAGCGGGTACAATGAGCAGTTCTTC. Translation: CASSLDLSGYNEQFF.

This rearrangement joins TRBV14 to TRBJ1-2; TRBD1 agrees at 9 bases. Germline trimming cut 5 bases from V and 8 bases from J; bases unmatched to any gene: 6. In germline, CDR1 is SGHDN, CDR2 FVKESK. The CDR3 is made up of 13 amino acids. The CDR3 nucleotides read TGTGCCAGCAGCGAACAGGGGGCAGGCGGCTACACCTTC. Amino acid sequence: CASSEQGAGGYTF.

The chain's CDR3 is CASSRGNGANVLTF. The CDR3 DNA is TGTGCCAGCAGCAGGGGTAATGGGGCCAACGTCCTGACTTTC. The chain couples TRBV5-6 to TRBJ2-6, with D perhaps TRBD1 (5 bases). This CDR3 has 14 residues. The germline V gene has CDR1 SGHDT and CDR2 YYEEEE. V was shortened by 4 bases and J by 3 bases, with 8 bases between the two germline ends.

CDR3 region: CASSRLAYEQYF. CDR3 bases: TGTGCCAGCAGTCGACTGGCCTACGAGCAGTACTTC. This sequence joins TRBV6-6 and TRBJ2-7, with D unresolved. The CDR3 is 12 residues long. Germline V gene sequence: CDR1 MNHNY, CDR2 SVGAGI (reference sequence). Trimming took 5 bases from V and 2 from J, leaving 7 bases between them.

V is TRBV11-2 and J is TRBJ1-1; unclear D gene. This CDR3 has 13 residues. V was shortened by 5 bases and J by 3 bases, with 10 bases between the two germline ends. Germline V gene lookup returns CDR1 SGHAT and CDR2 FQNNGV. CDR3 amino acids: CASSLIQDTEAFF. As DNA, the CDR3 is TGTGCCAGCAGCCTCATCCAGGACACTGAAGCTTTCTTT.

The chain employs TRBV7-3 and TRBJ2-5, with D tentatively TRBD2 (5 bases). Looked up from germline, CDR1 is SGHTA and CDR2 is FQGTGA. The CDR3 is 14 residues long. V dropped 2 bases and J dropped 2 bases, with 9 bases sitting between them. As DNA, the CDR3 is TGTGCCAGCAGCTTAGGGGAGAAACAAGAGACCCAGTACTTC. Translation gives CASSLGEKQETQYF.

The CDR3 sequence: CASSSILAGGPTRSEQFF. The CDR3 coding sequence is TGTGCCAGTAGTTCGATACTAGCGGGAGGTCCCACACGGAGTGAGCAGTTCTTC. The V and J genes are TRBV19 and TRBJ2-1; 12 positions match TRBD2. The ends lost 5 bases at V and 9 bases at J; junction bases unmatched: 17. Germline values: CDR1 LNHDA, CDR2 SQIVND (reference sequence). The CDR3 length is 18 residues.

In this sample, this clone turned up a few times. V is TRBV5-6 and J is TRBJ1-4; 10 positions match TRBD1. CDR3 size: 18 residues. The germline gives CDR1 SGHDT, CDR2 YYEEEE. Losses at the gene ends were 6 bases for V and 8 bases for J; bases not matched to a gene: 19. CDR3 sequence: CASTLSDSWTGGREKLFF. The CDR3 DNA is TGTGCCAGCACCCTTTCCGATTCATGGACAGGGGGGCGCGAAAAACTGTTTTTT.

This chain connects TRBV2 to TRBJ2-1, with D tentatively TRBD2 (5 bases). The length of the CDR3 is 15 residues. V was trimmed by 10 bases and J by 6 bases, leaving 22 bases between them. Germline CDR1 SNHLY, CDR2 FYNNEI. CDR3 protein: CATELSSGLGNEQFF. CDR3 sequence (DNA): TGTGCCACAGAGCTCTCCAGCGGCTTAGGCAATGAGCAGTTCTTC.

DNA for the CDR3: TGTGCCAGCAGCTTGTCCGTTAATGAGCAGTTCTTC. Protein sequence: CASSLSVNEQFF. The genes are TRBV5-4 and TRBJ2-1; D is unresolved. V gave up 1 base and J gave up 7 bases, with 6 bases separating them. The CDR3 consists of 12 residues. Germline assignment: CDR1 SGHNT and CDR2 YYREEE (reference sequence). The entire variable domain, with the rest obtained from reference TRBV5-4 and TRBJ2-1, is as follows: ETGVTQSPTHLIKTRGQQVTLRCSSQSGHNTVSWYQQALGQGPQFIFQYYREEENGRGNFPPRFSGLQFPNYSSELNVNALELDDSALYLCASSLSVNEQFFGPGTRLTVL.

This chain links TRBV19 with TRBJ2-7; the match to TRBD1 covers 8 bases. This CDR3 contains 12 residues. J lost 3 bases, V lost 5 bases, and 0 bases had no gene match. CDR1 and CDR2 from the germline V gene are LNHDA and SQIVND (reference sequence). DNA for the CDR3: TGTGCCAGTAGTGACAGGGGCTACGAGCAGTACTTC. Translation gives CASSDRGYEQYF.

V gene TRBV19 combines with J gene TRBJ2-3; 8 nucleotides line up with TRBD2. The germline gives CDR1 LNHDA, CDR2 SQIVND (reference sequence). J gave up 0 bases and V 0 bases, and 11 bases lay outside the gene matches. The CDR3 sequence is 19 residues long. CDR3 in amino acids: CASSIEGSSGGLSTDTQYF. For the CDR3, the DNA is TGTGCCAGTAGTATAGAGGGTAGCAGCGGGGGCCTTAGCACAGATACGCAGTATTTT.

The chain combines TRBV28 with TRBJ1-1; D unresolved. CDR3 size: 13 residues. Germline assignment: CDR1 MDHEN and CDR2 SYDVKM. Trimming left V 3 bases short and J 0 bases short, with 5 bases between. CDR3 residues: CASSFTVNTEAFF. The CDR3 nucleotides read TGTGCCAGCAGTTTTACAGTGAACACTGAAGCTTTCTTT.

The CDR3: CASSSGQGYYEQYF. CDR3 in DNA: TGCGCCAGCAGCTCGGGACAGGGTTATTACGAGCAGTACTTC. V gene TRBV5-1 combines with J gene TRBJ2-7; 9 bases line up with TRBD1. J was trimmed by 4 bases and V by 3 bases; bases with no gene match: 5. The CDR3 length is 14 residues. Germline V lookup: CDR1 SGHRS, CDR2 YFSETQ.

The V call is TRBV7-9, the J call TRBJ1-5; D gene unclear. CDR1 SEHNR and CDR2 FQNEAQ come from the germline V gene (reference sequence). The CDR3 has 16 amino acids. Trimming shortened V by 5 bases and J by 2 bases, and 16 bases separated the two germline ends. The CDR3 DNA follows: TGTGCCAGCAGCCGTTCCGGAGGTCAGGGCAATCAGCCCCAGCATTTT. Protein product: CASSRSGGQGNQPQHF.

The chain has TRBV11-2 and TRBJ2-5, with D uncertain. CDR3 size: 16 residues. Per germline, CDR1 SGHAT and CDR2 FQNNGV. Deletions cut 2 bases from V and 5 bases from J, with 18 bases between. This CDR3 is CASSLRSWTRLETQYF. The CDR3 coding sequence is TGTGCCAGCAGCTTAAGGTCCTGGACGAGGTTGGAGACCCAGTACTTC.

The V gene is TRBV29-1, the J gene TRBJ1-2, with D unclear. Germline CDR1 is SQVTM and CDR2 is ANQGSEA. The CDR3 covers 11 residues. The V gene lost 6 bases and the J gene lost 3 bases, with 8 bases spanning the gap. The CDR3 loop is CSVAGDYGYTF. CDR3 nucleotides: TGCAGCGTAGCCGGGGACTATGGCTACACCTTC.

The table lists this clone with a few counts. V gene TRBV7-2 combines with J gene TRBJ2-1; no clear D. V lost 0 bases, J lost 6 bases, and 9 bases lay in between. The CDR3 sequence is 14 residues long. Germline V CDR1 and CDR2: SGHTA, FQGNSA. This chain's CDR3 is CASSLASSSNEQFF. Written as DNA, the CDR3 is TGTGCCAGCAGCTTAGCGAGCAGCAGCAATGAGCAGTTCTTC.

V and J are TRBV29-1 and TRBJ2-7; D may be TRBD1 or TRBD2 (6 bases each). The CDR3 is made up of 11 amino acids. V was trimmed by 6 bases and J by 7 bases, leaving 13 bases between them. Germline lookup yields CDR1 SQVTM and CDR2 ANQGSEA. The CDR3 region has the DNA TGCAGCGTCAAAGAGGGGGGAGAGCAGTACTTC. Amino acids: CSVKEGGEQYF.

The CDR3 loop is CASISHGGQDYTF. The CDR3 DNA is TGTGCCAGCATTTCCCATGGGGGGCAAGACTACACCTTC. This rearrangement joins TRBV28 to TRBJ1-2, with a possible D match to TRBD1 (6 bases). Germline loops: CDR1 MDHEN, CDR2 SYDVKM. The CDR3 sequence is 13 residues long. The V gene lost 7 bases and the J gene lost 10 bases, with 19 bases spanning the gap.

This clone came up once. The chain carries TRBV7-2 and TRBJ2-4; 9 bases are a match to TRBD2. This CDR3 is built from 15 residues. After removal of 5 bases from V and 13 bases from J, the junction contained 15 bases not matched to a gene. Germline V gene lookup returns CDR1 SGHTA and CDR2 FQGNSA. CDR3 region: CASSMDLLLAGNQYF. DNA for the CDR3: TGTGCCAGCAGCATGGACCTGCTTCTAGCGGGGAACCAGTACTTC.

The chain uses TRBV7-8 and TRBJ2-7, with 11 bases matching TRBD2. Trimming at V came to 7 bases and at J to 5 bases, leaving 16 bases not matched to a gene. The CDR3 has 17 residues. Germline CDR1 reads SGHVS; CDR2 reads FQNEAQ. The CDR3 spells CASTIRGSSGRKHEQYF. The CDR3 DNA follows: TGTGCCAGCACAATCAGAGGGTCTAGCGGGAGGAAGCACGAGCAGTACTTC.